The 26 T cell receptor beta chains presented below share a single source sample, sequenced in a study of follicular helper T cells after annual influenza vaccination. Indicated time point: 2014-2015 season, pre-vaccination. Using immunoSEQ multiplex PCR, the repertoire was profiled, and TCRdb retains in-frame clones only, with some absent. Of a few thousand clones in the sample, around 90% were seen once. The sequenced sample was CXCR5+ CD38+ circulating T follicular helper cells from blood, obtained on the day of influenza vaccination. Subset noted: circulating Tfh, non-naive CD4+CXCR5+PD-1+ (ICOS+CD38+ or ICOS-CD38-). All receptors derive from an adult who received the influenza vaccine.

V usage is TRBV6-5 and J usage is TRBJ2-7, with D tentatively TRBD2 (6 bases). The V gene lost 0 bases and the J gene lost 9 bases, with 15 bases spanning the gap. Germline assignment: CDR1 MNHEY and CDR2 SVGAGI. CDR3 length: 14 amino acids. CDR3 loop: CASSYSAGSLGQYF. As DNA, the CDR3 is TGTGCCAGCAGTTACTCGGCCGGGAGCCTAGGGCAGTACTTC.

The chain employs TRBV4-1 and TRBJ2-6, with 7 bases that match TRBD1. Germline V gene lookup returns CDR1 MGHRA and CDR2 YSYEKL. The length of the CDR3 is 21 residues. The J segment lost 0 bases and the V segment lost 1 base, leaving 15 bases of the junction unmatched. CDR3 loop: CASSQASPGQLYSSGANVLTF. The CDR3 DNA reads as TGCGCCAGCAGCCAAGCCTCTCCGGGACAGCTCTATAGCTCTGGGGCCAACGTCCTGACTTTC.

Only a few counts were recorded for this clone. The chain recombines TRBV2 with TRBJ1-1; D not certain. V lost 10 bases, J lost 0 bases, and 12 bases lay in between. CDR3 length: 13 residues. Germline CDR1 is SNHLY and CDR2 is FYNNEI. This chain's CDR3 is CAKSEPMNTEAFF. The CDR3 DNA follows: TGTGCCAAGTCTGAGCCCATGAACACTGAAGCTTTCTTT.

The V gene is TRBV19, the J gene TRBJ2-5; the match to TRBD1 covers 10 bases. This CDR3 has 15 residues. The V gene end was trimmed by 10 bases and the J gene end by 2 bases; junction bases not matched to a gene: 10. Per germline, CDR1 LNHDA and CDR2 SQIVND (reference sequence). In nucleotides, the CDR3 is TGTGCCACTCCTCCGGGGACAGGGGAACAAGAGACCCAGTACTTC. It codes for CATPPGTGEQETQYF.

The rearrangement joins TRBV4-1 to TRBJ2-1, with 13 nucleotides matching TRBD2. J gave up 5 bases and V 2 bases, and 6 bases lay outside the gene matches. Germline assignment: CDR1 MGHRA and CDR2 YSYEKL. This CDR3 comprises 17 residues. This CDR3 reads CASSQIPGLAGNNEQFF. CDR3 DNA: TGCGCCAGCAGCCAAATCCCGGGACTAGCGGGAAACAATGAGCAGTTCTTC.

This sequence joins TRBV6-1 and TRBJ1-4, with D unclear. The CDR3 contains 15 residues. Trimming took 4 bases from V and 0 from J, leaving 9 bases between them. CDR1 is MNHNS and CDR2 is SASEGT in the germline V gene. As DNA, the CDR3 is TGTGCCAGCAGTGCCCACAGTGCAACTAATGAAAAACTGTTTTTT. Its protein product is CASSAHSATNEKLFF.

The V gene is TRBV4-2, the J gene TRBJ1-1; no firm D call. This CDR3 comprises 14 residues. Trimming cost V 4 bases and J 0 bases, with 9 bases left between them. Germline V lookup: CDR1 LGHNA, CDR2 YNFKEQ. The CDR3 sequence is CASSPVGVNTEAFF. In DNA form, the CDR3 reads TGTGCCAGCAGCCCTGTCGGGGTGAACACTGAAGCTTTCTTT.

The table lists this clone with a count of one. This chain joins TRBV19 and TRBJ1-5, with a weak D call TRBD1 (5 bases). This CDR3 is built from 14 residues. Trimming stripped 7 bases from V and 9 bases from J, with 19 bases between. The V gene's germline CDR1 is LNHDA and CDR2 SQIVND (reference sequence). The CDR3: CASISGRAGGPQHF. The CDR3 DNA reads TGTGCCAGTATATCGGGCAGGGCCGGGGGGCCCCAGCATTTT.

The rearrangement links TRBV5-1 to TRBJ2-2, with 9 nucleotides matching TRBD1. After removal of 6 bases from V and 4 bases from J, the junction contained 10 bases not matched to a gene. The CDR3 consists of 16 residues. Per the germline V gene, CDR1 is SGHRS and CDR2 is YFSETQ. CDR3 residues: CASTSGTGLSTGELFF. The CDR3 region has the DNA TGCGCCAGCACTTCCGGGACAGGGTTGAGCACCGGGGAGCTGTTTTTT.

Only one count was recorded for this clone. This chain links TRBV18 with TRBJ2-3; 13 nucleotides align to TRBD2. Trimming took 3 bases from V and 4 from J; bases not matched to a gene: 7. The CDR3 totals 17 residues. Germline values: CDR1 KGHSH, CDR2 LQKENI. CDR3 nucleotides: TGTGCCAGCTCACCGCGCCGGACTAGCGGGAGCCCAGATACGCAGTATTTT. Translated, it gives CASSPRRTSGSPDTQYF. Full variable domain (outside the CDR3, taken from reference TRBV18 and TRBJ2-3): NAGVMQNPRHLVRRRGQEARLRCSPMKGHSHVYWYRQLPEEGLKFMVYLQKENIIDESGMPKERFSAEFPKEGPSILRIQQVVRGDSAAYFCASSPRRTSGSPDTQYFGPGTRLTVL.

V gene TRBV28 combines with J gene TRBJ2-2; 7 bases are a match to TRBD2. The germline V gene encodes CDR1 MDHEN and CDR2 SYDVKM. This CDR3 spans 16 amino acids. V shed 7 bases and J 6 bases; nucleotides not matched to a gene: 14. The CDR3 sequence: CASNSLGRDRAGELFF. The CDR3 DNA is TGTGCCAGCAACTCCCTGGGGAGGGATCGCGCCGGGGAGCTGTTTTTT.

V and J are TRBV5-1 and TRBJ1-4; 7 nucleotides line up with TRBD1. The CDR3 extends over 14 amino acids. Germline CDR1 SGHRS, CDR2 YFSETQ. The junction had 2 bases not matched to a gene; V was cut back by 0 bases and J by 6 bases. The CDR3, as DNA: TGCGCCAGCAGCTTGGCAGGGGGAGATGAAAAACTGTTTTTT. Translation: CASSLAGGDEKLFF.

The V and J genes are TRBV18 and TRBJ2-7, with 7 nucleotides matching TRBD1. The CDR3 sequence is 13 residues long. V trimming: 3 bases; J trimming: 3 bases; junction bases outside the gene matches: 2. The germline V gene encodes CDR1 KGHSH and CDR2 LQKENI. The CDR3 DNA is TGTGCCAGCTCACCGGGGACAGACTACGAGCAGTACTTC. This sequence encodes CASSPGTDYEQYF.

This CDR3 reads CASSPLDTQYF. CDR3 DNA sequence: TGTGCCAGCAGCCCCCTTGATACGCAGTATTTT. This rearrangement joins TRBV7-9 to TRBJ2-3; D gene unclear. The CDR3 covers 11 residues. Trimming cost V 5 bases and J 6 bases, with 6 bases left between them. CDR1 SEHNR and CDR2 FQNEAQ come from the germline V gene (reference sequence).

J is TRBJ1-2 and V is TRBV7-9, with D maybe TRBD1 (6 bases). Germline CDR1 SEHNR, CDR2 FQNEAQ (reference sequence). The CDR3 covers 14 residues. The V end lost 0 bases, the J end lost 5 bases, and 10 bases lay between the germline ends. The CDR3 loop reads CASSLALGQYGYTF. Written as DNA, the CDR3 is TGTGCCAGCAGCTTAGCGCTCGGACAGTATGGCTACACCTTC.

This rearrangement joins TRBV18 to TRBJ2-1; D possibly corresponds to TRBD1 (5 bases). This CDR3 contains 15 residues. Trimming took 3 bases from V and 7 from J, leaving 16 bases between them. Germline-derived CDR1 and CDR2 are KGHSH and LQKENI. For the CDR3, the DNA is TGTGCCAGCTCACCTTTTATAGGGGCGAAGAATGAGCAGTTCTTC. This sequence encodes CASSPFIGAKNEQFF. Full variable domain (outside the CDR3, taken from reference TRBV18 and TRBJ2-1): NAGVMQNPRHLVRRRGQEARLRCSPMKGHSHVYWYRQLPEEGLKFMVYLQKENIIDESGMPKERFSAEFPKEGPSILRIQQVVRGDSAAYFCASSPFIGAKNEQFFGPGTRLTVL.

The V gene is TRBV2, the J gene TRBJ2-6, with D perhaps TRBD2 (5 bases). V was cut by 1 base and J by 0 bases, with 10 bases left in between. Per germline, CDR1 SNHLY and CDR2 FYNNEI. This CDR3 has 17 residues. The CDR3 spells CASSEGRRYSGANVLTF. The CDR3 DNA is TGTGCCAGCAGTGAAGGAAGGAGGTACTCTGGGGCCAACGTCCTGACTTTC. Variable domain in full (rest from reference TRBV2 and TRBJ2-6): EPEVTQTPSHQVTQMGQEVILRCVPISNHLYFYWYRQILGQKVEFLVSFYNNEISEKSEIFDDQFSVERPDGSNFTLKIRSTKLEDSAMYFCASSEGRRYSGANVLTFGAGSRLTVL.

The V call is TRBV10-3, the J call TRBJ1-2; 8 positions match TRBD1. The CDR3 has 13 amino acids. V dropped 6 bases and J dropped 6; count of bases not matched to a gene: 6. Germline CDR1 reads ENHRY; CDR2 reads SYGVKD. Here the CDR3 DNA reads TGTGCCATCAGCGGCACAGGGGGAGATGGCTACACCTTC. It is translated as CAISGTGGDGYTF.

In this sample, this clone turned up once. The chain is built from TRBV11-2 and TRBJ1-2, with unresolved D. Trimming pared 3 bases from V and 5 bases from J, leaving 13 bases between. This CDR3 comprises 14 residues. Germline V lookup: CDR1 SGHAT, CDR2 FQNNGV. The CDR3 DNA follows: TGTGCCAGCAGCTTGGGCCTCGGGGTTTATGGCTACACCTTC. It yields the protein CASSLGLGVYGYTF.

V gene TRBV19 combines with J gene TRBJ1-5, with 7 bases that match TRBD1. The germline V gene encodes CDR1 LNHDA and CDR2 SQIVND (reference sequence). The CDR3 extends over 15 amino acids. V dropped 7 bases and J dropped 7; count of bases not matched to a gene: 13. DNA of the CDR3: TGTGCCAGTATGATGCGAGGGGGCGCTTGGCAGCCCCAGCATTTT. The encoded protein is CASMMRGGAWQPQHF.

V gene TRBV19 combines with J gene TRBJ2-1, with 16 bases matching TRBD2. V gave up 5 bases and J gave up 8 bases; unmatched junction bases: 6. This CDR3 comprises 16 residues. From germline, CDR1 is LNHDA and CDR2 SQIVND (reference sequence). As DNA, the CDR3 is TGTGCCAGTAGTCGGTCCGGGACTAGCGGGAGGGATGAGCAGTTCTTC. Encoded protein: CASSRSGTSGRDEQFF. Combining the CDR3 with reference TRBV19 and TRBJ2-1 gives the whole variable domain DGGITQSPKYLFRKEGQNVTLSCEQNLNHDAMYWYRQDPGQGLRLIYYSQIVNDFQKGDIAEGYSVSREKKESFPLTVTSAQKNPTAFYLCASSRSGTSGRDEQFFGPGTRLTVL.

The chain uses TRBV5-5 and TRBJ1-2; 8 positions match TRBD1. This CDR3 spans 15 amino acids. Looked up from germline, CDR1 is SGHKS and CDR2 is YYEKEE (reference sequence). V dropped 3 bases and J dropped 4; count of bases not matched to a gene: 8. Here the CDR3 DNA reads TGTGCCAGCAGCTCGACTCCGACAGGGGCCTATGGCTACACCTTC. This encodes CASSSTPTGAYGYTF.

The chain has TRBV7-2 and TRBJ1-1, with a tentative D call TRBD1 (5 bases). CDR3 length equals 14 residues. The ends were cut back, 7 bases at V and 5 bases at J, with 17 bases in the middle. Germline CDR1 is SGHTA and CDR2 is FQGNSA. CDR3 sequence: CASIETPGTTEAFF. The DNA for the CDR3 is TGTGCCAGCATCGAGACACCGGGGACTACTGAAGCTTTCTTT.

The rearrangement uses TRBV5-1 and TRBJ2-7, with TRBD1 identical over 8 bases. Germline V gives CDR1 SGHRS, CDR2 YFSETQ. The J segment lost 4 bases and the V segment lost 5 bases, leaving 8 bases of the junction unmatched. This CDR3 contains 14 residues. The CDR3 region is CASRWGQGAYEQYF. CDR3 bases: TGCGCCAGCAGATGGGGGCAGGGGGCTTACGAGCAGTACTTC.

The chain employs TRBV2 and TRBJ2-3, with 10 bases that match TRBD2. This CDR3 is built from 16 residues. Germline CDR1 is SNHLY and CDR2 is FYNNEI. After removal of 7 bases from V and 4 bases from J, the junction contained 11 bases not matched to a gene. Written as DNA, the CDR3 is TGTGCCAGCACCGGGTCTAGCGGGAGTATGGCAGATACGCAGTATTTT. Its protein is CASTGSSGSMADTQYF. The variable domain in full, completed from reference TRBV2 and TRBJ2-3, reads EPEVTQTPSHQVTQMGQEVILRCVPISNHLYFYWYRQILGQKVEFLVSFYNNEISEKSEIFDDQFSVERPDGSNFTLKIRSTKLEDSAMYFCASTGSSGSMADTQYFGPGTRLTVL.

The count of this clone is one. The V gene is TRBV21-1, the J gene TRBJ2-7; the table's TRBD1 call for D was not verified on the DNA. TRBV21-1 is an annotated pseudogene. This CDR3 spans 16 amino acids. CDR3 region: CATPSRDTGLDGEQYF. CDR3 sequence (DNA): TGTGCCACCCCCTCCAGGGATACAGGGCTTGACGGCGAGCAGTACTTC.